Listed here are 30 T cell receptor beta chains from one sample, sequenced in a study of radiation and T cells in renal cell carcinoma. TCRdb keeps only in-frame clones here, not all; method: immunoSEQ multiplex PCR. The sample carries some 120,000 clones, approximately 90% recorded once. Stated time point: blood 2 weeks post-SBRT. Treatment denoted: 15 Gy SBRT to primary tumor, nephrectomy 4 weeks later. Specimen: blood, collected from a patient whose treatment included radiotherapy and nephrectomy. The receptors derive from an older woman with renal cell carcinoma.

The genes are TRBV18 and TRBJ1-5, with 8 bases fitting TRBD1. Germline V gene data show CDR1 as KGHSH and CDR2 as LQKENI. There are 15 residues in the CDR3. V lost 4 bases, J lost 8 bases, and 10 bases stayed unmatched. Here the CDR3 reads CASSQLTGELKPQHF. CDR3 nucleotide sequence: TGTGCCAGCTCACAACTGACAGGGGAGTTGAAGCCCCAGCATTTT.

The chain joins TRBV6-6 to TRBJ2-7; D could derive from TRBD1 or TRBD2 (5 bases each). The CDR3 has 14 residues. From germline, CDR1 is MNHNY and CDR2 SVGAGI (reference sequence). V dropped 2 bases and J dropped 2 bases, with 10 bases sitting between them. CDR3 coding DNA: TGTGCCAGCAGTTACGAGGGGTTAACCTACGAGCAGTACTTC. This encodes CASSYEGLTYEQYF.

The J gene is TRBJ2-1, the V gene TRBV7-9; 7 bases fit TRBD2. The CDR3 contains 15 residues. CDR1 is SEHNR, CDR2 FQNEAQ, per germline (reference sequence). V lost 1 base and J lost 2; bases outside the gene matches: 2. The CDR3 sequence is CASSLGAGPYNEQFF. The CDR3 region has the DNA TGTGCCAGCAGCTTAGGAGCGGGGCCCTACAATGAGCAGTTCTTC. Filled out from reference TRBV7-9 and TRBJ2-1, the complete variable domain reads DTGVSQNPRHKITKRGQNVTFRCDPISEHNRLYWYRQTLGQGPEFLTYFQNEAQLEKSRLLSDRFSAERPKGSFSTLEIQRTEQGDSAMYLCASSLGAGPYNEQFFGPGTRLTVL.

The chain uses TRBV6-1 and TRBJ1-1, with a possible D match to TRBD1 (6 bases). This CDR3 has 14 residues. CDR1 is MNHNS, CDR2 SASEGT, per germline. The V end lost 4 bases, the J end lost 4 bases, and 13 bases lay between the germline ends. Here the CDR3 reads CASSVYKGGTEAFF. Here the CDR3 DNA reads TGTGCCAGCAGTGTTTATAAGGGGGGCACTGAAGCTTTCTTT.

The chain carries TRBV6-5 and TRBJ1-1; 7 bases fit TRBD1. J lost 4 bases, V lost 2 bases, and 4 bases had no gene match. The CDR3 consists of 14 residues. The germline CDR1 and CDR2 sequences are MNHEY and SVGAGI. Written as DNA, the CDR3 is TGTGCCAGCAGTTACCAGCCAGGGGGCACTGAAGCTTTCTTT. Its translation is CASSYQPGGTEAFF.

The chain uses TRBV18 and TRBJ1-1; D is perhaps TRBD1 (6 bases). Germline V gene data show CDR1 as KGHSH and CDR2 as LQKENI. This CDR3 has 14 residues. With 2 bases removed from V and 0 bases from J, the gap between germline ends came to 7 bases. In DNA, the CDR3 is TGTGCCAGCTCACCAGGACAGTTGAACACTGAAGCTTTCTTT. Translated, it gives CASSPGQLNTEAFF.

The rearrangement links TRBV28 to TRBJ1-3; D is uncertain. CDR1 and CDR2 from the germline V gene are MDHEN and SYDVKM. V lost 3 bases, J lost 0 bases, and 9 bases lay in between. This CDR3 has 15 residues. CDR3 region: CASSFLLRSGNTIYF. The CDR3 DNA is TGTGCCAGCAGTTTCCTTCTTCGCTCTGGAAACACCATATATTTT.

The J gene is TRBJ1-1, the V gene TRBV30; D might be TRBD1 (5 bases). V was shortened by 3 bases and J by 5 bases, with 16 bases between the two germline ends. There are 14 residues in the CDR3. Germline lookup yields CDR1 GTSNPN and CDR2 SVGIG (reference sequence). The CDR3 nucleotides are TGTGCCTGGAGGGCGGGACCCCGGAATACTGAAGCTTTCTTT. It yields the protein CAWRAGPRNTEAFF.

This chain uses TRBV4-3 with TRBJ2-2; possible D gene TRBD2, 7 bases. The CDR3 extends over 21 amino acids. Trimming left V 0 bases short and J 4 bases short, with 27 bases between. Per germline, CDR1 LGHNA and CDR2 YSLEER. Here the CDR3 DNA reads TGCGCCAGCAGCCAAGAGGGTGTGGGGGGGCTATCTCTAGGTCTCACCGGGGAGCTGTTTTTT. Protein: CASSQEGVGGLSLGLTGELFF.

The rearrangement uses TRBV14 and TRBJ1-1; possibly TRBD1 for D (5 bases). There are 15 residues in the CDR3. Trimming left V 3 bases short and J 0 bases short, with 11 bases between. Per the germline V gene, CDR1 is SGHDN and CDR2 is FVKESK. Here the CDR3 reads CASSHGLGVNTEAFF. Here the CDR3 DNA reads TGTGCCAGCAGCCACGGCTTAGGGGTGAACACTGAAGCTTTCTTT.

The genes are TRBV9 and TRBJ2-2; a possible D gene is TRBD2 (5 bases). CDR3 length: 14 amino acids. V was trimmed by 4 bases and J by 5 bases, leaving 12 bases between them. Germline V CDR1 and CDR2: SGDLS, YYNGEE. The CDR3 coding sequence is TGTGCCAGCAGCCAGAAAGCGGTAACCGGGGAGCTGTTTTTT. This gives the protein CASSQKAVTGELFF.

The chain has TRBV19 and TRBJ1-5, with 11 bases identical to TRBD1. The V gene's germline CDR1 is LNHDA and CDR2 SQIVND (reference sequence). This CDR3 is built from 16 residues. V trimming: 5 bases; J trimming: 7 bases; junction bases outside the gene matches: 10. The CDR3 reads CASSPSWDRGDQPQHF. The DNA for the CDR3 is TGTGCCAGTAGTCCCTCGTGGGACAGGGGGGACCAGCCCCAGCATTTT.

J is TRBJ2-7 and V is TRBV5-1; the match to TRBD1 covers 11 bases. The J segment lost 1 base and the V segment lost 4 bases, leaving 1 base of the junction unmatched. The CDR3 has 14 residues. CDR1 and CDR2 from the germline V gene are SGHRS and YFSETQ. The CDR3 region is CASSRDRGSYEQYF. CDR3 nucleotides: TGCGCCAGCAGCAGGGACAGGGGGTCCTACGAGCAGTACTTC.

The chain recombines TRBV5-6 with TRBJ1-2; 9 bases are shared with TRBD1. Germline CDR1 SGHDT, CDR2 YYEEEE. V shed 4 bases, J shed 7 bases, and the junction held 11 bases outside the gene matches. The CDR3 sequence is 15 residues long. The CDR3 loop reads CASSIRDRETGGYTF. The CDR3 nucleotides are TGTGCCAGCAGCATACGGGACAGGGAGACCGGTGGCTACACCTTC.

The J gene is TRBJ1-2, the V gene TRBV5-4; D ambiguous. Germline assignment: CDR1 SGHNT and CDR2 YYREEE (reference sequence). V lost 0 bases, J lost 7 bases, and 10 bases lay in between. This CDR3 contains 13 residues. CDR3 amino acids: CASSLDVMGGYTF. The CDR3 DNA follows: TGTGCCAGCAGCTTGGATGTTATGGGTGGCTACACCTTC.

The chain has TRBV9 and TRBJ2-3; no clear D. The germline V and J ends were trimmed by 0 bases and 4 bases, with 12 bases remaining between them. The CDR3 is 15 residues long. CDR1 SGDLS and CDR2 YYNGEE come from the germline V gene. The CDR3 loop reads CASSVGPTTADTQYF. The CDR3 nucleotides read TGTGCCAGCAGCGTAGGACCAACGACGGCAGATACGCAGTATTTT. Full variable domain (outside the CDR3, taken from reference TRBV9 and TRBJ2-3): DSGVTQTPKHLITATGQRVTLRCSPRSGDLSVYWYQQSLDQGLQFLIQYYNGEERAKGNILERFSAQQFPDLHSELNLSSLELGDSALYFCASSVGPTTADTQYFGPGTRLTVL.

The gene calls are TRBV6-5 and TRBJ2-1, with TRBD2 identical over 14 bases. Per the germline V gene, CDR1 is MNHEY and CDR2 is SVGAGI. V trimming: 6 bases; J trimming: 10 bases; junction bases outside the gene matches: 5. This CDR3 is 14 amino acids long. The CDR3 is CASRTSGGAEEQFF. The CDR3 DNA is TGTGCCAGCAGGACTAGCGGGGGGGCCGAGGAGCAGTTCTTC.

This chain joins TRBV5-5 and TRBJ1-6; D might be TRBD1 (5 bases). V was clipped by 0 bases and J by 5 bases, with 9 bases between them. This CDR3 contains 15 residues. Germline CDR1 SGHKS, CDR2 YYEKEE (reference sequence). CDR3 amino acids: CASSLATVDNSPLHF. DNA of the CDR3: TGTGCCAGCAGCTTGGCGACAGTCGATAATTCACCCCTCCACTTT.

The rearrangement links TRBV2 to TRBJ1-4, with D maybe TRBD1 (6 bases). Trimming took off 3 bases at V and 7 bases at J, with 12 bases between the two ends. This CDR3 has 14 amino acids. CDR1 is SNHLY and CDR2 is FYNNEI in the germline V gene. This chain's CDR3 is CASSDRGYGEKLFF. The CDR3 bases are TGTGCCAGCAGTGATAGGGGGTACGGTGAAAAACTGTTTTTT. Drawing the rest from reference TRBV2 and TRBJ1-4, the complete variable domain is EPEVTQTPSHQVTQMGQEVILRCVPISNHLYFYWYRQILGQKVEFLVSFYNNEISEKSEIFDDQFSVERPDGSNFTLKIRSTKLEDSAMYFCASSDRGYGEKLFFGSGTQLSVL.

This chain links TRBV6-4 with TRBJ2-5; 11 bases fit TRBD2. Unmatched junction bases numbered 1, after V lost 0 bases and J lost 1 base. The germline V gene has CDR1 MRHNA and CDR2 SNTAGT. This CDR3 is 16 amino acids long. In DNA, the CDR3 is TGTGCCAGCAGTGACTCCCTAGCGGGGGGCCAAGAGACCCAGTACTTC. It specifies CASSDSLAGGQETQYF.

This chain uses TRBV5-4 with TRBJ2-3; 13 nucleotides line up with TRBD2. The CDR3 runs to 17 residues. J was trimmed by 0 bases and V by 4 bases; bases with no gene match: 5. Germline-derived CDR1 and CDR2 are SGHNT and YYREEE (reference sequence). The CDR3 reads CASSTGTSGTSTDTQYF. Written as DNA, the CDR3 is TGTGCCAGCAGCACCGGGACTAGCGGGACTAGCACAGATACGCAGTATTTT. The full variable domain, in which reference TRBV5-4 and TRBJ2-3 provide the parts outside the CDR3, is ETGVTQSPTHLIKTRGQQVTLRCSSQSGHNTVSWYQQALGQGPQFIFQYYREEENGRGNFPPRFSGLQFPNYSSELNVNALELDDSALYLCASSTGTSGTSTDTQYFGPGTRLTVL.

This clone was counted between two and nine times. The V call is TRBV2, the J call TRBJ2-7; D is unclear. The CDR3 covers 11 residues. Trimming cost V 4 bases and J 4 bases, with 5 bases left between them. Germline V CDR1 and CDR2: SNHLY, FYNNEI. For the CDR3, the DNA is TGTGCCAGCAGTGTAGGGTACGAGCAGTACTTC. It encodes CASSVGYEQYF.

This chain links TRBV13 with TRBJ1-6, with TRBD1 matching over 9 bases. Germline CDR1 is PRHDT and CDR2 is FYEKMQ (reference sequence). The CDR3 is 15 residues long. V lost 1 base, J lost 8 bases, and 3 bases stayed unmatched. CDR3 protein: CASSLDTGGDSPLHF. The CDR3 DNA reads TGTGCCAGCAGCTTAGATACAGGGGGCGATTCACCCCTCCACTTT.

The chain combines TRBV6-5 with TRBJ1-1; TRBD1 matches at 9 bases. The V gene's germline CDR1 is MNHEY and CDR2 SVGAGI. Germline trimming cut 7 bases from V and 4 bases from J; bases unmatched to any gene: 4. The CDR3 is made up of 13 amino acids. The CDR3 sequence is CASIDRGSTEAFF. Here the CDR3 DNA reads TGTGCCAGCATTGACAGGGGGAGCACTGAAGCTTTCTTT.

The J gene is TRBJ1-5, the V gene TRBV28, with 8 nucleotides matching TRBD1. The CDR3 extends over 13 amino acids. The V segment lost 8 bases and the J segment 6 bases; nucleotides outside the gene matches: 6. The V gene's germline CDR1 is MDHEN and CDR2 SYDVKM. The CDR3 here is CASEIRGPQPQHF. CDR3 bases: TGTGCCAGCGAAATCAGGGGGCCTCAGCCCCAGCATTTT.

J is TRBJ2-7 and V is TRBV7-2, with D perhaps TRBD2 (6 bases). This CDR3 is 14 amino acids long. Trimming stripped 1 base from V and 3 bases from J, with 10 bases between. Looked up from germline, CDR1 is SGHTA and CDR2 is FQGNSA. As DNA, the CDR3 is TGTGCCAGCAGCTTAGGGGACTTACTCTACGAGCAGTACTTC. Translating gives CASSLGDLLYEQYF.

The rearrangement links TRBV5-1 to TRBJ2-3; no clear D gene. CDR1 SGHRS and CDR2 YFSETQ come from the germline V gene. V lost 7 bases and J 2 bases, leaving 8 bases between the germline ends. This CDR3 is built from 12 residues. For the CDR3, the DNA is TGCGCCAGCGGACCAATCACAGATACGCAGTATTTT. Its translation: CASGPITDTQYF.

The rearrangement links TRBV5-1 to TRBJ2-7; possibly TRBD1 or TRBD2 for D (6 bases each). The germline V and J ends were trimmed by 0 bases and 2 bases, with 15 bases remaining between them. The CDR3 length is 16 residues. Germline values: CDR1 SGHRS, CDR2 YFSETQ. CDR3 sequence (DNA): TGCGCCAGCAGCTTGGTTCCCGGGGGCCTCACCTACGAGCAGTACTTC. It specifies CASSLVPGGLTYEQYF.

This chain links TRBV28 with TRBJ1-2; D is uncertain. V was cut by 5 bases and J by 4 bases, with 11 bases left in between. This CDR3 region has 13 residues. Germline V gives CDR1 MDHEN, CDR2 SYDVKM. The CDR3 loop reads CASSRGNGYGYTF. As DNA, the CDR3 is TGTGCCAGCAGTCGAGGGAACGGCTATGGCTACACCTTC.

This rearrangement joins TRBV28 to TRBJ1-6; tentatively, D is TRBD1 (5 bases). CDR1 is MDHEN and CDR2 is SYDVKM in the germline V gene. The germline V and J ends were trimmed by 8 bases and 5 bases, with 13 bases remaining between them. The CDR3 extends over 14 amino acids. CDR3 in amino acids: CASLPSGDNSPLHF. The DNA of the CDR3 is TGTGCCAGCCTCCCGTCGGGGGATAATTCACCCCTCCACTTT.